Sequencing of this T cell receptor beta chain was carried out in a study of blood T cell repertoires in COVID-19. Turning to the study itself: In each case, the material was cDNA or gDNA derived from T cells, B-cell-depleted T cells, or PBMCs.

Some clones are missing from TCRdb's copy, which holds only in-frame ones; the method was immunoSEQ multiplex PCR. Among roughly 350,000 clones listed, about 90% were seen once. Sequences were obtained from peripheral blood. The source is a woman aged 18-30 years who had recovered from COVID-19.

Written as DNA, the CDR3 is TGTGCCAGCAGCTTAGGGGGGCGCCTGACAGATACGCAGTATTTT. This codes for CASSLGGRLTDTQYF. The J gene is TRBJ2-3, the V gene TRBV7-2, with D perhaps TRBD1 (6 bases). V gave up 1 base and J gave up 3 bases, with 11 bases separating them. The CDR3 has 15 amino acids. Germline assignment: CDR1 SGHTA and CDR2 FQGNSA.